The T cell receptor beta chain under discussion was sequenced for a study of shared clonotypes between healthy human individuals. Whole-study findings and limits: About 5% of naive CD4 clonotypes were shared across several donors. What limited the represented genetic and exposure-history diversity was the small number of donors. Non-shared clonotypes had lower generation probabilities than those shared by all four donors.

Sequencing was performed with immunoSEQ multiplex PCR; in TCRdb, only in-frame clones are kept and a portion is missing. This sample carries under 2,500,000 clones, almost 96% of them seen once, and the ten largest clones take roughly 0.13%. Germline-derived CDR1 and CDR2 are SGHNT and YYREEE (reference sequence). J gave up 7 bases and V 3 bases, and 6 bases lay outside the gene matches. This CDR3 has 14 amino acids. As regards this clone: Antigen: not known.

The sequence derives from a man aged 18-30 years in good health. Sequencing was done on a sample of naive CD4+ T cells sorted from blood. Described subset: CD45RA+ positively selected. The chain is built from TRBV5-4 and TRBJ1-2; the match to TRBD1 covers 10 bases. The DNA for the CDR3 is TGTGCCAGCAGCTGGGGGACAGGGGAGGCTGGCTACACCTTC. Its translation is CASSWGTGEAGYTF.